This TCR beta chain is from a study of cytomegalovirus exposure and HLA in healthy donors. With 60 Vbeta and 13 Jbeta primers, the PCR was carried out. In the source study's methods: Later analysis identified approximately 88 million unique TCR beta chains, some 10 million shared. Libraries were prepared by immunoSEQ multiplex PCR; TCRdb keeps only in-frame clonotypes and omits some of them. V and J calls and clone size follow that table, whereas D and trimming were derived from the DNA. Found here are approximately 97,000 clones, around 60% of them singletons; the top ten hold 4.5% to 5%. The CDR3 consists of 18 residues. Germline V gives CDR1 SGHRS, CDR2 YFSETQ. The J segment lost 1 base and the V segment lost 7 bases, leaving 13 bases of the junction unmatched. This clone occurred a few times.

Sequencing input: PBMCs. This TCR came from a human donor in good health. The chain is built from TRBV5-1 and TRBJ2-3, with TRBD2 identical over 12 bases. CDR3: CASQLTSGRLRGTDTQYF. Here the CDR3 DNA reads TGCGCCAGCCAGTTGACTAGCGGGAGACTTAGAGGCACAGATACGCAGTATTTT.